The clone carrying this T cell receptor beta chain has only one observation. Per the study methods: It was from reference gene primer amplification that nucleated cell counts were estimated. Generated by immunoSEQ multiplex PCR, the TCRdb table keeps only in-frame clones and is missing some. V, J and clone size derive from that table, while D and trimming were established from the DNA sequence. Among around 250,000 clones listed, around 83% were seen once. The CDR3 runs 16 residues. The J segment lost 6 bases and the V segment lost 6 bases, leaving 8 bases of the junction unmatched. CDR1 is LNHDA, CDR2 SQIVND, per germline (reference sequence). The entry originates in a study of blood T cell repertoires in COVID-19. Study-level information: Italy, Spain and the United States were the sources of the convalescent and acute COVID-19 samples. The cDNA or gDNA used as material had been derived from T cells, B-cell-depleted T cells, or PBMCs.

The clonotype was recovered from a woman younger than 35 with acute or convalescent COVID-19. The specimen was peripheral blood. This sequence joins TRBV19 and TRBJ2-1, with 13 bases lining up with TRBD2. As DNA, the CDR3 is TGTGCCAGTAGCAAACCGGGACTAGCGGGAATCAATGAGCAGTTCTTC. Its protein product is CASSKPGLAGINEQFF.